A selection of T cell receptor beta chains follows, all from one sample in a study of blood T cell repertoires in COVID-19. Generated by immunoSEQ multiplex PCR, the TCRdb table keeps only in-frame clones and is missing some. This table has some 240,000 clones, 80% to 90% appearing once. The sequenced sample was peripheral blood. All receptors derive from a woman aged 70 to 79 with COVID-19, enrolled during active disease. The CDR3 runs from the conserved cysteine through the conserved F or W. The D gene is left open where the match is weak. Expanded clones get a size class; other rows say once, few or many, or leave the size out.

>TRBJ2-2|TRBD1|TRBV18|-
CASSPPSRGFTGELFF
TGTGCCAGCTCACCACCGTCCAGGGGGTTCACCGGGGAGCTGTTTTTT
>TRBJ1-2|TRBD1|TRBV28|-
CASTLTGQGNGGYTF
TGTGCCAGCACCCTCACCGGACAGGGCAACGGAGGCTACACCTTC
>TRBJ2-7|TRBD2|TRBV7-3|-
CASSSGLAGDEQYF
TGTGCCAGCAGTTCGGGACTAGCGGGAGACGAGCAGTACTTC
>TRBJ2-1|-|TRBV12-3/TRBV12-4|-
CASSLIGNNEQFF
TGTGCCAGCAGTTTGATCGGGAACAATGAGCAGTTCTTC
>TRBJ1-1|TRBD1|TRBV6-5|once
CASRMFGQANTEAFF
TGTGCCAGCAGGATGTTCGGACAGGCGAACACTGAAGCTTTCTTT
>TRBJ2-5|-|TRBV5-1|-
CASTSGVPQETQYF
TGCGCCAGCACTTCAGGGGTGCCGCAAGAGACCCAGTACTTC
>TRBJ1-5|-|TRBV28|-
CASSSQGVIQPQHF
TGTGCCAGCAGTTCTCAAGGGGTTATTCAGCCCCAGCATTTT
>TRBJ2-1|TRBD1|TRBV27|-
CASTPGQAGGEQFF
TGTGCCAGCACCCCGGGACAGGCAGGAGGAGAGCAGTTCTTC
>TRBJ2-7|-|TRBV30|-
CAWTRTLPYEQYF
TGTGCCTGGACCAGGACACTTCCCTACGAGCAGTACTTC
>TRBJ1-1|-|TRBV11-3|-
CASSLTGGEAFF
TGTGCCAGCAGCTTGACCGGGGGGGAAGCTTTCTTT
>TRBJ2-7|-|TRBV27|-
CASSRPLGMNSYEQYF
TGTGCCAGCAGTAGACCCCTCGGGATGAACTCCTACGAGCAGTACTTC
>TRBJ2-1|-|TRBV7-2|once
CASSGRRRGHEQFF
TGTGCCAGCAGCGGCCGAAGGAGGGGGCATGAGCAGTTCTTC
>TRBJ2-2|TRBD2|TRBV5-1|-
CATKRTSGSHRDTGELFF
TGCGCCACTAAACGGACTAGCGGGAGTCATCGGGACACCGGGGAGCTGTTTTTT
>TRBJ2-2|TRBD2|TRBV3-1/TRBV3-2|-
CASSLGGSGTGELFF
TGTGCCAGCAGCCTCGGCGGGAGCGGTACCGGGGAGCTGTTTTTT
>TRBJ1-2|TRBD1|TRBV27|-
CASRRRDRVIGYTF
TGTGCCAGCAGACGCCGGGACAGGGTGATTGGCTACACCTTC
>TRBJ2-5|TRBD2|TRBV6-1|-
CASSEVGLAGGETQYF
TGTGCCAGCAGTGAAGTTGGACTAGCGGGAGGGGAGACCCAGTACTTC
>TRBJ2-3|-|TRBV6-1|few
CASSPSTDTQYF
TGTGCCAGCAGTCCGAGCACAGATACGCAGTATTTT
>TRBJ2-1|-|TRBV9|-
CASSVAVGAYNEQFF
TGTGCCAGCAGCGTAGCTGTGGGGGCGTACAATGAGCAGTTCTTC
>TRBJ2-7|TRBD1|TRBV6-2/TRBV6-3|once
CASSIAGQGPYEQYF
TGTGCCAGCAGTATCGCGGGACAGGGTCCCTACGAGCAGTACTTC
>TRBJ2-1|TRBD1|TRBV5-4|-
CASSPGQGTYNEQFF
TGTGCCAGCAGCCCGGGACAGGGGACATACAATGAGCAGTTCTTC
>TRBJ1-2|TRBD1|TRBV19|-
CASSVPGQVYGYTF
TGTGCCAGTAGTGTACCGGGACAGGTTTATGGCTACACCTTC
>TRBJ2-1|-|TRBV7-3|-
CASSFPFSEQFF
TGTGCCAGCAGCTTCCCCTTCAGTGAGCAGTTCTTC
>TRBJ1-1|-|TRBV5-1|-
CASPPGREMNTEAFF
TGCGCCAGTCCTCCTGGGAGGGAAATGAACACTGAAGCTTTCTTT
>TRBJ2-7|-|TRBV19|few
CASRTRGGGAYEQYF
TGTGCCAGTAGGACCCGGGGAGGAGGGGCCTACGAGCAGTACTTC
>TRBJ2-5|TRBD2|TRBV27|-
CASSRAGGNLAQETQYF
TGTGCCAGCAGTAGGGCGGGAGGGAACCTGGCTCAAGAGACCCAGTACTTC
>TRBJ2-2|TRBD2|TRBV4-3|once
CASSQGGRETTGELFF
TGCGCCAGCAGCCAAGGTGGGCGGGAGACCACCGGGGAGCTGTTTTTT
>TRBJ2-7|TRBD1|TRBV7-9|few
CASSKGGQAAYEQYF
TGTGCCAGCAGTAAGGGGGGACAGGCGGCCTACGAGCAGTACTTC
>TRBJ1-2|-|TRBV28|-
CASSLSTSYGYTF
TGTGCCAGCAGTTTAAGTACAAGCTATGGCTACACCTTC
>TRBJ1-1|-|TRBV27|-
CASSLNPGVDTEAFF
TGTGCCAGCAGCTTGAACCCGGGAGTAGATACTGAAGCTTTCTTT
>TRBJ1-1|-|TRBV2|-
CATNGGAGTEAFF
TGTGCCACCAACGGCGGAGCGGGCACTGAAGCTTTCTTT
>TRBJ2-3|TRBD2|TRBV7-2|-
CASSLGGTSGSDTQYF
TGTGCCAGCAGCTTAGGGGGGACTAGCGGGAGTGATACGCAGTATTTT
>TRBJ1-5|TRBD1|TRBV19|once
CASSPTGSNQPQHF
TGTGCCAGTAGTCCGACAGGGAGCAATCAGCCCCAGCATTTT
>TRBJ1-3|-|TRBV28|once
CASRAYRADRNTIYF
TGTGCCAGCAGAGCCTACAGGGCTGATAGAAACACCATATATTTT
>TRBJ2-1|-|TRBV5-1|-
CASSLEQGSYNEQFF
TGCGCCAGCAGCCTCGAGCAGGGTTCCTACAATGAGCAGTTCTTC
>TRBJ1-1|-|TRBV5-1|-
CASTTGFRDTEAFF
TGCGCCAGCACCACAGGGTTTCGGGACACTGAAGCTTTCTTT
>TRBJ2-1|TRBD2|TRBV23-1|once
CASSPPKTSGINEQFF
TGCGCCAGCAGTCCCCCAAAGACTAGCGGGATCAATGAGCAGTTCTTC
>TRBJ2-2|-|TRBV10-3|-
CAISGTARQDGELFF
TGTGCCATCAGTGGGACAGCGAGACAGGACGGGGAGCTGTTTTTT
>TRBJ1-2|-|TRBV28|few
CASSPAGAGKDGYTF
TGTGCCAGCAGCCCCGCGGGGGCCGGGAAGGATGGCTACACCTTC
>TRBJ1-1|TRBD1|TRBV12-5|-
CASGMTGMNTEAFF
TGTGCTAGTGGCATGACAGGGATGAACACTGAAGCTTTCTTT
>TRBJ2-5|-|TRBV9|-
CASSVAGLLETQYF
TGTGCCAGCAGCGTAGCCGGACTTTTGGAGACCCAGTACTTC
>TRBJ1-5|-|TRBV5-4|once
CASSLGGPGQPQHF
TGTGCCAGCAGCTTGGGTGGGCCTGGGCAGCCCCAGCATTTT
>TRBJ2-7|TRBD2|TRBV7-6|-
CASSSLAGGPYEQYF
TGTGCCAGCAGCTCACTAGCGGGAGGGCCTTACGAGCAGTACTTC
>TRBJ2-1|TRBD2|TRBV7-8|once
CASSRAGGTYNEQFF
TGTGCCAGCAGCCGAGCGGGAGGGACCTACAATGAGCAGTTCTTC
>TRBJ1-1|-|TRBV2|-
CASRERAGLLNTEAFF
TGTGCCAGCAGAGAGAGGGCTGGGTTATTGAACACTGAAGCTTTCTTT
>TRBJ1-1|-|TRBV29-1|-
CSVGHRAEAFF
TGCAGCGTGGGACACAGGGCCGAAGCTTTCTTT
>TRBJ1-2|-|TRBV7-8|-
CASTVHLGGPEGYTF
TGTGCCAGCACCGTCCACCTCGGGGGGCCAGAAGGCTACACCTTC
>TRBJ2-5|-|TRBV11-2|-
CASSLRLAALQGETQYF
TGTGCCAGCAGCTTAAGGTTGGCAGCCCTACAGGGCGAGACCCAGTACTTC
>TRBJ1-6|TRBD1|TRBV30|-
CAWSVPHGGTGDSPLHF
TGTGCCTGGAGTGTACCTCATGGAGGGACAGGGGATTCACCCCTCCACTTT
>TRBJ2-5|-|TRBV25-1|-
CASAFAGQETQYF
TGTGCCAGCGCCTTTGCGGGTCAGGAGACCCAGTACTTC
>TRBJ2-3|TRBD2|TRBV7-8|-
CASSNSGSTDTQYF
TGTGCCAGCAGCAATAGCGGGAGTACAGATACGCAGTATTTT
>TRBJ2-4|-|TRBV20-1|-
CSARDRNIQYF
TGCAGTGCTAGAGATCGTAACATTCAGTACTTC
>TRBJ1-1|-|TRBV2|-
CASRKPTENTEAFF
TGTGCCAGCAGAAAACCGACAGAGAACACTGAAGCTTTCTTT
>TRBJ2-2|TRBD2|TRBV7-6|-
CASSFSPRLAAGELFF
TGTGCCAGCAGCTTTTCCCCGCGGCTAGCGGCTGGGGAGCTGTTTTTT
>TRBJ1-1|TRBD1|TRBV6-5|-
CASKPGQGGNTEAFF
TGTGCCAGCAAACCGGGACAGGGTGGAAACACTGAAGCTTTCTTT
>TRBJ2-3|TRBD1|TRBV30|few
CASTTGLRIDTQYF
TGTGCCTCGACGACAGGGTTAAGGATTGATACGCAGTATTTT
>TRBJ2-7|TRBD1|TRBV7-9|many
CASSPGTVYEQYF
TGTGCCAGCAGCCCCGGGACAGTTTACGAGCAGTACTTC
>TRBJ2-4|TRBD2|TRBV7-8|-
CASSLATSGYSKNIQYF
TGTGCCAGCAGCTTGGCAACTAGCGGGTATAGCAAAAACATTCAGTACTTC
>TRBJ2-1|-|TRBV6-2/TRBV6-3|-
CASSYGLANNEQFF
TGTGCCAGCAGTTACGGGCTAGCGAACAATGAGCAGTTCTTC
>TRBJ1-5|-|TRBV19|once
CASRDRINQPQHF
TGTGCCAGTAGGGACAGAATTAATCAGCCCCAGCATTTT